Listed below are T cell receptor beta chains from one sample, sequenced in a study of Ad26.COV2.S vaccination and SARS-CoV-2 variants. Sequencing was performed with immunoSEQ multiplex PCR; in TCRdb, only in-frame clones are kept and a portion is missing. The sample comprises over 300,000 clones, 83% of which are singletons, and approximately 7.8% rests with the top ten. The sample in question was peripheral blood, obtained in a trial of Ad26.COV2.S vaccine versus placebo. Receptors originate from a person between 18 and 65 years old who received the Ad26.COV2.S COVID-19 vaccine or a placebo. CDR3s include the opening cysteine and the closing phenylalanine or tryptophan. D genes are given only for firm matches. Size tells how often a clone was seen (once, few, many) or the class of an expanded clone, and some rows leave it out.

j_gene	abundance	d_gene	v_gene	CDR3nt	CDR3aa
TRBJ1-2	.	.	TRBV24-1	TGTGCCACCAGTCGCACGGAGAACTATGGCTACACCTTC	CATSRTENYGYTF
TRBJ2-4	.	TRBD2	TRBV2	TGTGCCAGCAGGATAGCGGGAGAGGGCAAAAACATTCAGTACTTC	CASRIAGEGKNIQYF
TRBJ2-2	.	.	TRBV4-2	TGTGCCAGCAGCCAACGACAGAACACCGGGGAGCTGTTTTTT	CASSQRQNTGELFF
TRBJ2-7	.	.	TRBV14	TGTGCCAGCAGCCAAAGTGGGAGGACCCACGAGCAGTACTTC	CASSQSGRTHEQYF
TRBJ1-1	.	TRBD1	TRBV5-1	TGCGCCAGCAGATACGCGACAGGGGCGAACACTGAAGCTTTCTTT	CASRYATGANTEAFF
TRBJ1-2	.	.	TRBV4-1	TGCGCCAGCAGACCCACAGCTAACTATGGCTACACCTTC	CASRPTANYGYTF
TRBJ2-3	few	TRBD2	TRBV11-2	TGTGCCAGCAGACGTAGCGGGGGCCCCACAGATACGCAGTATTTT	CASRRSGGPTDTQYF
TRBJ2-3	.	.	TRBV11-2	TGTGCCAGCAGCCCTGGGGGGTTAGCAGATACGCAGTATTTT	CASSPGGLADTQYF
TRBJ2-1	.	TRBD1	TRBV19	TGTGCCAGTAGTGCCCTGACAGGGGCGCCTGTGGAGCAGTTCTTC	CASSALTGAPVEQFF
TRBJ2-7	.	TRBD2	TRBV6-5	TGTGCCAGCAGTCCGGGACTAGGGTACTCCTACGAGCAGTACTTC	CASSPGLGYSYEQYF
TRBJ1-2	.	.	TRBV6-4	TGTGCCAGCTCAAGCTCTAGGGGTGGCTACACCTTC	CASSSSRGGYTF
TRBJ2-1	.	TRBD1	TRBV24-1	TGTGCCACCAGTGACGCGGGACAGGGGGCCAACAATGAGCAGTTCTTC	CATSDAGQGANNEQFF
TRBJ2-2	.	TRBD1	TRBV11-3	TGTGCCAGCAGCTTCGGACAGGGGACCGGGGAGCTGTTTTTT	CASSFGQGTGELFF
TRBJ1-5	.	.	TRBV2	TGTGCCAGCAGTGACAGTACAGCAGATCAGCCCCAGCATTTT	CASSDSTADQPQHF
TRBJ2-1	.	TRBD1	TRBV3-1/TRBV3-2	TGTGCCAGCAGCTTCCGACAGGGATGGGAACAGTTCTTC	CASSFRQGWEQFF
TRBJ1-2	few	TRBD1	TRBV19	TGTGCCAGCCGGACCAGGGACAGCTATGGCTACACCTTC	CASRTRDSYGYTF
TRBJ2-7	few	TRBD2	TRBV6-5	TGTGCCAGCAGTCTCACTAGCGGACACTACTACGAGCAGTACTTC	CASSLTSGHYYEQYF
TRBJ2-1	.	.	TRBV30	TGTGCCTGGAGTTCTCCAGCTGTCCACTACAATGAGCAGTTCTTC	CAWSSPAVHYNEQFF
TRBJ1-3	.	.	TRBV28	TGTGCCAGCGTCAGCCAGGGGACTGGAAACACCATATATTTT	CASVSQGTGNTIYF
TRBJ1-2	once	.	TRBV19	TGTGCCAGTAGTACCCCACGACACAGGGCTGGGGAGTATGGCTACACCTTC	CASSTPRHRAGEYGYTF
TRBJ1-2	.	.	TRBV7-3	TGTGCCAGCAGCTTAAACAGGGAAGGCGGCTACACCTTC	CASSLNREGGYTF
TRBJ2-7	.	.	TRBV5-1	TGCGCCAGCAGGGACAGAGAATTTTTCTACGAGCAGTACTTC	CASRDREFFYEQYF
TRBJ1-3	.	.	TRBV25-1	TGTGCCAGCAGTTGGGGGCCTGGAAACACCATATATTTT	CASSWGPGNTIYF
TRBJ1-1	.	.	TRBV20-1	TGCAGTGCGAGCGCCCGAGCCCGAGCTTTCTTT	CSASARARAFF
TRBJ1-2	.	TRBD1	TRBV9	TGTGCCAGCAGCCAGGGGGCGGGATATGGCTACACCTTC	CASSQGAGYGYTF
TRBJ2-2	.	TRBD1	TRBV4-3	TGCGCCAGCAGCCAAGGGACAGGGGATAACACCGGGGAGCTGTTTTTT	CASSQGTGDNTGELFF
TRBJ1-2	.	.	TRBV7-9	TGTGCCAGCAGCTGGGTAAACAAACATGGCTACACCTTC	CASSWVNKHGYTF
TRBJ1-5	once	TRBD1	TRBV4-1	TGCGCCAGCAGCCAGACCGGGACAGTCAGACAGCCCCAGCATTTT	CASSQTGTVRQPQHF
TRBJ1-2	.	TRBD1	TRBV7-2	TGTGCCAGCAGCGGGTCCGGGACAGGGCTTGGCTATGGCTACACCTTC	CASSGSGTGLGYGYTF
TRBJ2-7	.	TRBD1	TRBV6-5	TGTGCCAGCAGTTACTTGGGACAGCCCTACGAGCAGTACTTC	CASSYLGQPYEQYF
TRBJ1-1	.	.	TRBV18	TGTGCCAGCTCACCGCGCGGGGGCCTGAACACTGAAGCTTTCTTT	CASSPRGGLNTEAFF
TRBJ1-2	.	.	TRBV11-2	TGTGCCAGCAGCTTTCTGAGTAACTATGGCTACACCTTC	CASSFLSNYGYTF
TRBJ1-2	.	.	TRBV27	TGTGCCAGCAGTTACCCAGACAGTTCCTTCTATGGCTACACCTTC	CASSYPDSSFYGYTF
TRBJ2-1	few	TRBD1	TRBV12-5	TGTGCTAGTGGTTTTGGGACAGGGGCTAATGAGCAGTTCTTC	CASGFGTGANEQFF
TRBJ2-5	.	.	TRBV11-2	TGTGCCAGCAGTCGCGACAGGGAGGAAGAGACCCAGTACTTC	CASSRDREEETQYF
TRBJ1-2	.	TRBD1	TRBV7-2	TGTGCCAGCAGCTTTAGGAAGCCAGGGGGCGGAGGAAGTGGCTACACCTTC	CASSFRKPGGGGSGYTF
TRBJ2-1	.	.	TRBV5-6	TGTGCCAGCAGCGGGACCCTTACCCAAAAGCAGTTCTTC	CASSGTLTQKQFF
TRBJ2-7	.	.	TRBV3-1/TRBV3-2	TGTGCCAGCAGCCAAGTACTACTAGCAGGCGAGCAGTACTTC	CASSQVLLAGEQYF
TRBJ1-2	once	.	TRBV9	TGTGCCAGCAGGCACGACTCCGGAGGCTACACCTTC	CASRHDSGGYTF
TRBJ1-2	.	.	TRBV7-2	TGTGCCAGCAGCTTAACCGACAGAACAAATGGCTACACCTTC	CASSLTDRTNGYTF
TRBJ2-3	.	TRBD1	TRBV5-1	TGCGCCAGCAGCTCGAGACGACAGGGCAGCACAGATACGCAGTATTTT	CASSSRRQGSTDTQYF
TRBJ1-1	.	.	TRBV3-1/TRBV3-2	TGTGCCAGCAGCCAGGGGCAGATAAACACTGAAGCTTTCTTT	CASSQGQINTEAFF
TRBJ2-7	.	.	TRBV5-1	TGCGCCAGCAGCTTGGGGGGGCACGAGCAGTACTTC	CASSLGGHEQYF
TRBJ1-2	.	TRBD1	TRBV7-2	TGTGCCAGCAGCTTAGCCTTGGGACAGGGTGGGGGCTACACCTTC	CASSLALGQGGGYTF
TRBJ2-3	.	TRBD2	TRBV4-2	TGTGCCAGCAGCCAGGCGGGGGGCGTAGATACGCAGTATTTT	CASSQAGGVDTQYF
TRBJ2-3	.	TRBD1	TRBV12-5	TGTGCTAGTGGTTTAAGACAGGGGGGAGATACGCAGTATTTT	CASGLRQGGDTQYF
TRBJ2-4	.	.	TRBV9	TGTGCCAGCAGCGTTGGAGGGGAAAACATTCAGTACTTC	CASSVGGENIQYF
TRBJ2-7	.	.	TRBV10-3	TGTGCCATCAGTGATGGGACTCCCAAGAAGTACTTC	CAISDGTPKKYF